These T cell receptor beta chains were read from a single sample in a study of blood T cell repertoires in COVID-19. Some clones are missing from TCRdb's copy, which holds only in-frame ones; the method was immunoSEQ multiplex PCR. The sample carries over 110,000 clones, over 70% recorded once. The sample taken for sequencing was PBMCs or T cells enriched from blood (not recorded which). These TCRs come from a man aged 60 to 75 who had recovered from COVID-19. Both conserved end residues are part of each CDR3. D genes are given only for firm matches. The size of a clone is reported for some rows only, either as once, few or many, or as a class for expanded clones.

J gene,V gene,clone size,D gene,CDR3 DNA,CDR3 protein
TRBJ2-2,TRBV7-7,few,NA,TGTGCTAGCAGCCTAGTTCTGAACACCGGGGAGCTGTTTTTT,CASSLVLNTGELFF
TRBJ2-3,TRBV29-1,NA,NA,TGCAGCGGCTCCTACCTCTCGGGCACAGATACGCAGTATTTT,CSGSYLSGTDTQYF
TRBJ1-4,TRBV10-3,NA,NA,TGTGCCATCAGTGAACGGGGAAATGAAAAACTGTTTTTT,CAISERGNEKLFF
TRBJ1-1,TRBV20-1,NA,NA,TGCAGTGCAAGGGGTGGGACTGAAGCTTTCTTT,CSARGGTEAFF
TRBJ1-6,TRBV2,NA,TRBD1,TGTGCCAGCAGTGAGGGGACAGCTATCTATAATTCACCCCTCCACTTT,CASSEGTAIYNSPLHF
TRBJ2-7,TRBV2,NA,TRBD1,TGTGCCAGCAGCCAGACAGGGGCCCACTTTAACTACGAGCAGTACTTC,CASSQTGAHFNYEQYF
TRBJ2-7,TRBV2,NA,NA,TGTGCCAGCAGTGAAAACAGGGTGAGCCCCGGGTGGCAGTACTTC,CASSENRVSPGWQYF
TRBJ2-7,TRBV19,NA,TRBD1,TGTGCCAGTAGGAACAGGGGAGACGAGCAGTACTTC,CASRNRGDEQYF
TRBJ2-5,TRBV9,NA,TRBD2,TGTGCCAGCAGCGTACGCGGGAGCGGGGAGACCCAGTACTTC,CASSVRGSGETQYF
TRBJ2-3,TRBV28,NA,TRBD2,TGTGCCAGCAGAACGGGAGGGCTACCGGGTACGCAGTATTTT,CASRTGGLPGTQYF
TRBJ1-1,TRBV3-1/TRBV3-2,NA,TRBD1,TGTGCCAGCAGCCTTACAGGGGGCACTGAAGCTTTCTTT,CASSLTGGTEAFF
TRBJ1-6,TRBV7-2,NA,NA,TGTGCCAGCAGCTTACAAGGGATCAGGGCCCTCCACTTT,CASSLQGIRALHF
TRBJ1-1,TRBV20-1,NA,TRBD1,TGCAGTGCTAGTCGACAGGGGGCAGTCACTGAAGCTTTCTTT,CSASRQGAVTEAFF
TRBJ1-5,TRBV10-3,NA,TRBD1,TGTGCCATCAGTGATACAGGGGGTCGGGGTCAGCCCCAGCATTTT,CAISDTGGRGQPQHF
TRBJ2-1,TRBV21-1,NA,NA,TGTGCCAGCAGCCCGTTGGTGGGGGCCAGGACCGTGGGGGATGAGCAGTTCTTC,CASSPLVGARTVGDEQFF
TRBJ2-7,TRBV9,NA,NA,TGTGCCAGCAGCGCAAGGGACTCCACCGACGAGCAGTACTTC,CASSARDSTDEQYF
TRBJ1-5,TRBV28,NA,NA,TGTGCCAGCAGTTTATGGGGGGAGGGCAATCAGCCCCAGCATTTT,CASSLWGEGNQPQHF
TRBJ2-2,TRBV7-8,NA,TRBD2,TGTGCCAGCATCAGCGGGAGGCGTGGCACCGGGGAGCTGTTTTTT,CASISGRRGTGELFF
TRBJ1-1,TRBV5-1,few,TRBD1,TGCGCCAGCAGCCCAGGGACAGGGGGAACTGAAGCTTTCTTT,CASSPGTGGTEAFF
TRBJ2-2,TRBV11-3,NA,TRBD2,TGTGCCAGCAGCCCCCACCTAGCGGGGGACACCGGGGAGCTGTTTTTT,CASSPHLAGDTGELFF
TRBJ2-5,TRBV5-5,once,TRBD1,TGTGCCAGCAGAGAGGGGGCTCGGGAGACCCAGTACTTC,CASREGARETQYF
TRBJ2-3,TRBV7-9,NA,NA,TGTGCCAGCAGCCCGCGGGGCGAAACAGATACGCAGTATTTT,CASSPRGETDTQYF
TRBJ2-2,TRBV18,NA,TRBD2,TGTGCCAGCTCACCGGGGCTAGCGGGAAACACCGGGGAGCTGTTTTTT,CASSPGLAGNTGELFF
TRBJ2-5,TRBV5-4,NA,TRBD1,TGTGCCAGCAGACAGGGGCCATCGAAAGAGACCCAGTACTTC,CASRQGPSKETQYF
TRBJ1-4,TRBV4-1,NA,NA,TGCGCCAGCAGCCAAGATGTAACGGCGGGGGAAAAACTGTTTTTT,CASSQDVTAGEKLFF
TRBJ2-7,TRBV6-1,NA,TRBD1,TGTGCCAGCAGTGAAGAGACAGGGATAGTCTACGAGCAGTACTTC,CASSEETGIVYEQYF
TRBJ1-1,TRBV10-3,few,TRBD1,TGTGCCATCAGTCTCGACAGGGTTAACACTGAAGCTTTCTTT,CAISLDRVNTEAFF
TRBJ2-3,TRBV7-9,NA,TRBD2,TGTGCCAGCAGCTTAGGTAGTCTAGCGGGAGCCACAGATACGCAGTATTTT,CASSLGSLAGATDTQYF
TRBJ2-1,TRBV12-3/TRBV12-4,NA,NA,TGTGCCAGCAGTCGAACGGTGAATGAGCAGTTCTTC,CASSRTVNEQFF
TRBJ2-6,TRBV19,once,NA,TGTGCCAGTAGTCAGTTCTGGTTTTCTGGGGCCAACGTCCTGACTTTC,CASSQFWFSGANVLTF
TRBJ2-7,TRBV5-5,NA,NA,TGTGCCAGCAGCTGGGAGACAGGCCCCTACGAGCAGTACTTC,CASSWETGPYEQYF
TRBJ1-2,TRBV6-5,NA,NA,TGTGCCAGCAGACAAGGGGGGGGCGCGAACTATGGCTACACCTTC,CASRQGGGANYGYTF
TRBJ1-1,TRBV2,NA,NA,TGTGCCAGCAGTGAACTCAGCGCGAACACTGAAGCTTTCTTT,CASSELSANTEAFF
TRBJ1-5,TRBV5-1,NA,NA,TGCGCCAGCAGCTTTGACAGGAACCAGCCCCAGCATTTT,CASSFDRNQPQHF
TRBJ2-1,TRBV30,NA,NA,TGTGCCTCGGTCCACTACAATGAGCAGTTCTTC,CASVHYNEQFF
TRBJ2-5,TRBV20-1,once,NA,TGCAGTGCTAGTTTGGGACAACAAGAGACCCAGTACTTC,CSASLGQQETQYF
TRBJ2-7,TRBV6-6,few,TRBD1,TGTGCCAGCAGTTACTCTGGACAGGGCTTGGGCGAGCAGTACTTC,CASSYSGQGLGEQYF
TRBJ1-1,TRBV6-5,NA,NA,TGTGCCAGCAGCCCCGGGGGGGGTACGAACACTGAAGCTTTCTTT,CASSPGGGTNTEAFF
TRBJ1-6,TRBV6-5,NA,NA,TGTGCCAGCAGCCTACAGAGCTCCTATAATTCACCCCTCCACTTT,CASSLQSSYNSPLHF
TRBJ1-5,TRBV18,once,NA,TGTGCCAGCTCACCAGGGGGCGGGAGGAGTGGTCAGCCCCAGCATTTT,CASSPGGGRSGQPQHF
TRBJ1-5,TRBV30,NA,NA,TGTGCCTGGAGTGGGGCGGGAAGCAATCAGCCCCAGCATTTT,CAWSGAGSNQPQHF
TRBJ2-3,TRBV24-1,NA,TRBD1,TGTGCCACCAGTGACATGACAGGGGGCGGGTATACGCAGTATTTT,CATSDMTGGGYTQYF
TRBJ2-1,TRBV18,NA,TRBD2,TGTGCCAGCTCACCCTTCAGCGGGGGGTACAATGAGCAGTTCTTC,CASSPFSGGYNEQFF
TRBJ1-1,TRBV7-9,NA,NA,TGTGCCAGCAGCGCCGTCCCGGAGTTGACGAACACTGAAGCTTTCTTT,CASSAVPELTNTEAFF
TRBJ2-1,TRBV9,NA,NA,TGTGCCAGCAGCCCTCGCTCCTACAATGAGCAGTTCTTC,CASSPRSYNEQFF
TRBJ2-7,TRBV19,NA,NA,TGTGCCAGTAGTACCAGGACGGGACAACTATACGAGCAGTACTTC,CASSTRTGQLYEQYF
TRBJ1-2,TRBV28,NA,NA,TGTGCCAGCATTAAACCGGGGGGCTATGGCTACACCTTC,CASIKPGGYGYTF
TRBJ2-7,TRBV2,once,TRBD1,TGTGCCAGCAGGACGACAGGGATTGAGCAGTACTTC,CASRTTGIEQYF
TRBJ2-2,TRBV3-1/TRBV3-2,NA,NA,TGTGCCAGCAGCCATAGGTCGGGGGACACCGGGGAGCTGTTTTTT,CASSHRSGDTGELFF